The 28 T cell receptor beta chains below come from one sample, sequenced in a study of PD-1 blockade in classical Hodgkin lymphoma. Every patient relapsed after autologous stem cell transplantation, and brentuximab vedotin exposure varied. The method was immunoSEQ multiplex PCR; TCRdb's version includes in-frame clones alone and lacks a portion of them. This table has approximately 150,000 clones, around 73% appearing once. The material was peripheral blood mononuclear cells (PBMCs), obtained before the second cycle of nivolumab. These receptors all stem from a human donor with classical Hodgkin lymphoma.

This chain uses TRBV4-1 with TRBJ2-1; no definite D call. Trimming removed 1 base at V and 4 bases at J, with 14 bases between. Per germline, CDR1 MGHRA and CDR2 YSYEKL. The CDR3 has 16 residues. CDR3 sequence reads: CASSQGGWARYNEQFF. As DNA, the CDR3 is TGCGCCAGCAGCCAAGGAGGATGGGCCAGATACAATGAGCAGTTCTTC.

There are many counts of this clone. V usage is TRBV11-2 and J usage is TRBJ2-7, with D perhaps being TRBD1 or TRBD2 (5 bases each). CDR3 size: 14 residues. Germline V lookup: CDR1 SGHAT, CDR2 FQNNGV. V lost 3 bases to trimming and J lost 3 bases, with 12 bases between them. As DNA, the CDR3 is TGTGCCAGCAGCTTGGTGGGACGGCACTACGAGCAGTACTTC. This translates into CASSLVGRHYEQYF.

The V call is TRBV7-9, the J call TRBJ2-2; 9 bases line up with TRBD1. The germline V gene encodes CDR1 SEHNR and CDR2 FQNEAQ (reference sequence). This CDR3 region has 16 residues. J was trimmed by 3 bases and V by 8 bases; bases with no gene match: 10. CDR3 sequence: CASSTPGQGYTGELFF. The DNA for the CDR3 is TGTGCCAGCTCCACCCCGGGACAGGGTTACACCGGGGAGCTGTTTTTT. The whole variable domain, remainder taken from reference TRBV7-9 and TRBJ2-2, is DTGVSQNPRHKITKRGQNVTFRCDPISEHNRLYWYRQTLGQGPEFLTYFQNEAQLEKSRLLSDRFSAERPKGSFSTLEIQRTEQGDSAMYLCASSTPGQGYTGELFFGEGSRLTVL.

The V and J genes are TRBV2 and TRBJ2-7; D perhaps matches TRBD1 (5 bases). The germline V gene encodes CDR1 SNHLY and CDR2 FYNNEI. The CDR3 runs 17 residues. The ends were cut back, 3 bases at V and 3 bases at J, with 21 bases in the middle. DNA for the CDR3: TGTGCCAGCAGTGATGAGACAGCCACCGTGGGGCTCTACGAGCAGTACTTC. This encodes CASSDETATVGLYEQYF.

This chain connects TRBV27 to TRBJ1-4; a weak D match, TRBD1 (6 bases). The CDR3 sequence is 15 residues long. Germline values: CDR1 MNHEY, CDR2 SMNVEV (reference sequence). Trimming pared 3 bases from V and 5 bases from J, leaving 13 bases between. The CDR3 nucleotides are TGTGCCAGCAGTTTCGTTGGGCAGGGGAATGAAAAACTGTTTTTT. This encodes CASSFVGQGNEKLFF. Combining the CDR3 with reference TRBV27 and TRBJ1-4 gives the whole variable domain EAQVTQNPRYLITVTGKKLTVTCSQNMNHEYMSWYRQDPGLGLRQIYYSMNVEVTDKGDVPEGYKVSRKEKRNFPLILESPSPNQTSLYFCASSFVGQGNEKLFFGSGTQLSVL.

J is TRBJ2-2 and V is TRBV6-5, with unresolved D. The CDR3 loop spans 14 amino acids. V lost 8 bases and J 0 bases, leaving 10 bases between the germline ends. Germline V lookup: CDR1 MNHEY, CDR2 SVGAGI. The CDR3 DNA reads TGTGCCAGCGGGGAACCTCCGAACACCGGGGAGCTGTTTTTT. This sequence encodes CASGEPPNTGELFF.

The chain is built from TRBV7-6 and TRBJ1-4; possible D gene TRBD1, 6 bases. CDR3 length: 18 residues. The germline V and J ends were trimmed by 5 bases and 8 bases, with 27 bases remaining between them. CDR1 is SGHVS and CDR2 is FNYEAQ in the germline V gene. The CDR3 loop is CASSQLNRESNPGEKLFF. The CDR3 region has the DNA TGTGCCAGCAGCCAACTAAACAGGGAATCCAATCCCGGAGAAAAACTGTTTTTT.

V usage is TRBV28 and J usage is TRBJ2-5; D gene ambiguous. The CDR3 totals 16 residues. The V gene's germline CDR1 is MDHEN and CDR2 SYDVKM. The V gene lost 5 bases and the J gene lost 7 bases, with 23 bases spanning the gap. The CDR3 reads CASSRPPGSQLGTQYF. CDR3 nucleotide sequence: TGTGCCAGCAGTAGACCCCCCGGGTCACAGTTGGGGACCCAGTACTTC.

The gene calls are TRBV27 and TRBJ2-7; 8 nucleotides agree with TRBD1. The germline V gene has CDR1 MNHEY and CDR2 SMNVEV (reference sequence). The junction had 9 bases not matched to a gene; V was cut back by 8 bases and J by 0 bases. The CDR3 is made up of 15 amino acids. CDR3 nucleotide sequence: TGTGCCAGCTCGGCACCGGGACAGGCCTCCTACGAGCAGTACTTC. Its translation is CASSAPGQASYEQYF.

V is TRBV12-5 and J is TRBJ2-7; maybe TRBD1 (5 bases). This CDR3 spans 12 amino acids. Germline CDR1 reads LGHNT; CDR2 reads FRNRAP. Trimming left V 9 bases short and J 2 bases short, with 11 bases between. The CDR3 reads CASQGNTYEQYF. The CDR3 nucleotides read TGTGCTAGCCAGGGAAATACCTACGAGCAGTACTTC.

The CDR3 loop reads CAIGGSEGETQYF. Written as DNA, the CDR3 is TGTGCCATCGGGGGGAGTGAGGGAGAGACCCAGTACTTC. The chain is built from TRBV10-3 and TRBJ2-5; D is perhaps TRBD2 (6 bases). The germline CDR1 and CDR2 sequences are ENHRY and SYGVKD. V lost 8 bases to trimming and J lost 4 bases, with 14 bases between them. CDR3 length equals 13 residues.

This clone was observed a few times. The V and J genes are TRBV5-1 and TRBJ2-1; D is ambiguous. The germline V and J ends were trimmed by 0 bases and 0 bases, with 7 bases remaining between them. The length of the CDR3 is 15 residues. Germline V CDR1 and CDR2: SGHRS, YFSETQ. The CDR3 region has the DNA TGCGCCAGCAGCTTGGGGTCCGCCTCCTACAATGAGCAGTTCTTC. As protein: CASSLGSASYNEQFF. Combining the CDR3 with reference TRBV5-1 and TRBJ2-1 gives the whole variable domain KAGVTQTPRYLIKTRGQQVTLSCSPISGHRSVSWYQQTPGQGLQFLFEYFSETQRNKGNFPGRFSGRQFSNSRSEMNVSTLELGDSALYLCASSLGSASYNEQFFGPGTRLTVL.

In DNA form, the CDR3 reads TGTGCCAGCATCGTACAGGGTAGGGAATCACCCCTCCACTTT. This encodes CASIVQGRESPLHF. The rearrangement links TRBV5-6 to TRBJ1-6, with D perhaps TRBD1 (6 bases). V lost 6 bases and J 10 bases, leaving 17 bases between the germline ends. Germline CDR1 and CDR2: SGHDT and YYEEEE. This CDR3 spans 14 amino acids. Together with reference TRBV5-6 and TRBJ1-6, the CDR3 gives the full variable domain: DAGVTQSPTHLIKTRGQQVTLRCSPKSGHDTVSWYQQALGQGPQFIFQYYEEEERQRGNFPDRFSGHQFPNYSSELNVNALLLGDSALYLCASIVQGRESPLHFGNGTRLTVT.

This clone appeared a single time. The rearrangement joins TRBV29-1 to TRBJ2-1; D is unresolved. V was cut by 5 bases and J by 3 bases, with 5 bases left in between. Germline V gene sequence: CDR1 SQVTM, CDR2 ANQGSEA. This CDR3 region has 11 residues. The CDR3 coding sequence is TGCAGCGTTTACTACTACAATGAGCAGTTCTTC. As protein: CSVYYYNEQFF.

The genes are TRBV2 and TRBJ2-1; 8 bases align to TRBD1. The germline CDR1 and CDR2 sequences are SNHLY and FYNNEI. There are 14 residues in the CDR3. Trimming removed 6 bases from V and 2 bases from J; junction bases left unmatched: 3. This chain's CDR3 is CASSWTGTYNEQFF. The DNA for the CDR3 is TGTGCCAGCAGCTGGACAGGGACCTACAATGAGCAGTTCTTC.

The chain links TRBV2 to TRBJ1-2; no clear D gene. The CDR3 length is 14 residues. Germline CDR1 SNHLY, CDR2 FYNNEI. The V gene lost 1 base and the J gene lost 2 bases, with 8 bases spanning the gap. The CDR3 is CASSEDAFNYGYTF. CDR3 bases: TGTGCCAGCAGTGAAGACGCTTTCAACTATGGCTACACCTTC.

This clone turned up a few times. Written as DNA, the CDR3 is TGTGCCAGCAGTGCCAGGGGGTATGGCTACACCTTC. Encoded protein: CASSARGYGYTF. The J gene is TRBJ1-2, the V gene TRBV28, with 7 bases aligning to TRBD1. V trimming: 5 bases; J trimming: 5 bases; junction bases outside the gene matches: 2. Germline values: CDR1 MDHEN, CDR2 SYDVKM. CDR3 length equals 12 residues.

The chain joins TRBV7-7 to TRBJ2-1; 9 nucleotides align to TRBD2. The CDR3 has 15 amino acids. The J segment lost 7 bases and the V segment lost 3 bases, leaving 7 bases of the junction unmatched. Germline V CDR1 and CDR2: SSHAT, FNYEAQ (reference sequence). CDR3 sequence: CASSFPGLAPNEQFF. CDR3 in DNA: TGTGCCAGCAGCTTTCCGGGACTAGCTCCTAATGAGCAGTTCTTC.

The chain couples TRBV19 to TRBJ1-5; D may be TRBD1 (5 bases). Germline assignment: CDR1 LNHDA and CDR2 SQIVND (reference sequence). This CDR3 contains 14 residues. Deletions cut 7 bases from V and 2 bases from J, with 12 bases between. This chain's CDR3 is CASNHPRGNQPQHF. The CDR3 coding sequence is TGTGCCAGTAATCACCCCAGGGGCAATCAGCCCCAGCATTTT.

The chain has TRBV18 and TRBJ1-4; D perhaps matches TRBD1 (5 bases). In germline, CDR1 is KGHSH, CDR2 LQKENI. The ends were cut back, 1 base at V and 8 bases at J, with 26 bases in the middle. This CDR3 spans 19 amino acids. The chain's CDR3 is CASSPRVRDRGRRPEKLFF. As DNA, the CDR3 is TGTGCCAGCTCACCACGAGTCCGGGACCGAGGAAGAAGGCCAGAAAAACTGTTTTTT.

V usage is TRBV27 and J usage is TRBJ2-3; D gene ambiguous. This CDR3 has 12 residues. Germline values: CDR1 MNHEY, CDR2 SMNVEV (reference sequence). Trimming took 3 bases from V and 3 from J, leaving 4 bases between them. The CDR3 DNA follows: TGTGCCAGCAGTTTGGGGACAGATACGCAGTATTTT. Its protein product is CASSLGTDTQYF.

CDR3 region: CASSVSGTSGRFDEQFF. For the CDR3, the DNA is TGTGCCAGCAGCGTATCCGGGACTAGCGGGAGATTTGATGAGCAGTTCTTC. This chain uses TRBV9 with TRBJ2-1; 14 nucleotides line up with TRBD2. CDR3 length: 17 residues. The J segment lost 8 bases and the V segment lost 1 base, leaving 8 bases of the junction unmatched. Germline assignment: CDR1 SGDLS and CDR2 YYNGEE.

This clone was recorded a few times. The J gene is TRBJ1-1, the V gene TRBV7-8, with D possibly matching TRBD1 (5 bases). The V gene lost 3 bases and the J gene lost 4 bases, with 15 bases spanning the gap. The CDR3 loop spans 15 amino acids. From germline, CDR1 is SGHVS and CDR2 FQNEAQ. DNA for the CDR3: TGTGCCAGCAGCTTCGTTGGCGGGGGGACCACTGAAGCTTTCTTT. This gives the protein CASSFVGGGTTEAFF.

The V call is TRBV1, the J call TRBJ2-2; the table's D call of TRBD1 was not tested on the DNA. TRBV1 is recorded as a pseudogene. The CDR3 is 19 residues long. As DNA, the CDR3 is TGCACCAGCAGCCGAAAACACAAACGGGACAGTCGAAACACCGGGGAGCTGTTTTTT. The encoded protein is CTSSRKHKRDSRNTGELFF.

The chain employs TRBV19 and TRBJ1-5; D uncertain. V shed 3 bases and J shed 5 bases, with 8 bases lying between them. The CDR3 consists of 13 residues. Germline lookup yields CDR1 LNHDA and CDR2 SQIVND (reference sequence). The CDR3 bases are TGTGCCAGTAGTATTGTTACTGATCAGCCCCAGCATTTT. It is translated as CASSIVTDQPQHF.

The V gene is TRBV5-8, the J gene TRBJ1-1, with D perhaps matching TRBD1 (6 bases). V lost 6 bases and J 1 base, leaving 16 bases between the germline ends. The CDR3 spans 15 residues. The germline V gene has CDR1 SGHTS and CDR2 YDEGEE. CDR3 residues: CASMLQGWRNTEAFF. CDR3 in DNA: TGTGCCAGCATGCTACAGGGATGGCGGAACACTGAAGCTTTCTTT.

CDR3 region: CASSPRGTSGGVEQFF. The CDR3 nucleotides read TGTGCCAGCAGCCCAAGAGGCACTAGCGGGGGGGTTGAGCAGTTCTTC. The rearrangement links TRBV11-3 to TRBJ2-1; 13 bases agree with TRBD2. Trimming removed 5 bases from V and 9 bases from J; junction bases left unmatched: 10. The CDR3 loop spans 16 amino acids. Germline loops: CDR1 SGHNT, CDR2 YENEEA.

CDR3 DNA: TGTGCCAGCAGCCGTAGGGGTGGGGTTCCCAACACTGAAGCTTTCTTT. The encoded protein is CASSRRGGVPNTEAFF. V gene TRBV7-3 combines with J gene TRBJ1-1; maybe TRBD1 (5 bases). This CDR3 is built from 16 residues. V lost 5 bases and J 2 bases, leaving 18 bases between the germline ends. In germline, CDR1 is SGHTA, CDR2 FQGTGA.